These 17 T cell receptor beta chains share one sample of origin, sequenced in a study of blood T cell repertoires in COVID-19. Method: immunoSEQ multiplex PCR; TCRdb's copy keeps in-frame clones and lacks some. The table records some 67,000 clones, around 90% of them present only once. The sequenced material came from peripheral blood. These receptors all stem from a woman over 75 with acute or convalescent COVID-19.

This chain uses TRBV2 with TRBJ1-4, with TRBD1 matching 9 bases. Germline loops: CDR1 SNHLY, CDR2 FYNNEI. The CDR3 has 13 amino acids. The V and J ends lost 9 bases and 12 bases, in that order; junction bases with no gene match: 11. The DNA for the CDR3 is TGTGCCAGTGGGACAGGGATTAATGTGGAACTGTTTTTT. Translation: CASGTGINVELFF.

The chain uses TRBV2 and TRBJ2-1, with TRBD2 identical over 7 bases. This CDR3 comprises 13 residues. Germline loops: CDR1 SNHLY, CDR2 FYNNEI. V was clipped by 6 bases and J by 5 bases; unmatched bases: 4. CDR3 coding DNA: TGTGCCAGCAGGAGGACTAGTGACAATGAGCAGTTCTTC. Its protein is CASRRTSDNEQFF.

The chain joins TRBV18 to TRBJ1-4; D possibly corresponds to TRBD1 (6 bases). Trimming shortened V by 5 bases and J by 5 bases, and 15 bases separated the two germline ends. Per the germline V gene, CDR1 is KGHSH and CDR2 is LQKENI. The CDR3 spans 15 residues. CDR3 sequence (DNA): TGTGCCAGCTCAGCCCAGGGGCAGGGAAATGAAAAACTGTTTTTT. This gives the protein CASSAQGQGNEKLFF.

V gene TRBV5-1 combines with J gene TRBJ2-5, with D possibly matching TRBD1 (5 bases). From germline, CDR1 is SGHRS and CDR2 YFSETQ. V lost 2 bases and J 7 bases, leaving 6 bases between the germline ends. The CDR3 consists of 11 residues. The CDR3 spells CASSLRGTQYF. The CDR3 bases are TGCGCCAGCAGCTTAAGGGGGACCCAGTACTTC.

The chain employs TRBV19 and TRBJ1-2, with TRBD1 as a possible D gene (6 bases). Trimming removed 4 bases at V and 8 bases at J, with 17 bases between. The germline CDR1 and CDR2 sequences are LNHDA and SQIVND (reference sequence). The CDR3 runs to 14 residues. CDR3 coding DNA: TGTGCCAGTAGTACCGGACAGACCGACCGGGGCTACACCTTC. It specifies CASSTGQTDRGYTF.

This clone has only one observation. This rearrangement joins TRBV19 to TRBJ1-2; D not certain. CDR1 is LNHDA, CDR2 SQIVND, per germline (reference sequence). This CDR3 spans 13 amino acids. Trimming pared 5 bases from V and 1 base from J, leaving 8 bases between. This CDR3 reads CASSSGLNYGYTF. CDR3 sequence (DNA): TGTGCCAGTAGTTCGGGTCTTAACTATGGCTACACCTTC.

This chain connects TRBV5-8 to TRBJ1-6; 10 nucleotides agree with TRBD1. CDR3 size: 15 residues. Germline CDR1 SGHTS, CDR2 YDEGEE. The ends lost 3 bases at V and 7 bases at J; junction bases unmatched: 4. The CDR3 DNA follows: TGTGCCAGCAGCTCCAGACAGGGGGCGAATTCACCCCTCCACTTT. Protein: CASSSRQGANSPLHF. The full variable domain, completed using reference TRBV5-8 and TRBJ1-6, is EAGVTQSPTHLIKTRGQQATLRCSPISGHTSVYWYQQALGLGLQFLLWYDEGEERNRGNFPPRFSGRQFPNYSSELNVNALELEDSALYLCASSSRQGANSPLHFGNGTRLTVT.

The rearrangement links TRBV5-1 to TRBJ1-1; no reliable D call. The CDR3 has 13 amino acids. Trimming stripped 0 bases from V and 1 base from J, with 4 bases between. CDR1 SGHRS and CDR2 YFSETQ come from the germline V gene. The CDR3 DNA is TGCGCCAGCAGCTTGGCCCAGAACACTGAAGCTTTCTTT. Translating gives CASSLAQNTEAFF.

This clone was recorded a few times. This rearrangement joins TRBV5-1 to TRBJ1-2; D ambiguous. Germline V CDR1 and CDR2: SGHRS, YFSETQ. This CDR3 region has 14 residues. Trimming took off 0 bases at V and 3 bases at J, with 9 bases between the two ends. The chain's CDR3 is CASSLDETHYGYTF. The CDR3 DNA reads as TGCGCCAGCAGCTTGGACGAGACACACTATGGCTACACCTTC.

The rearrangement uses TRBV5-4 and TRBJ1-3, with D perhaps TRBD1 (6 bases). CDR1 is SGHNT, CDR2 YYREEE, per germline (reference sequence). The CDR3 length is 14 residues. The V end lost 2 bases, the J end lost 4 bases, and 10 bases lay between the germline ends. CDR3 region: CASSLQGLGNTIYF. In DNA form, the CDR3 reads TGTGCCAGCAGCTTACAGGGTCTGGGAAACACCATATATTTT.

The CDR3 sequence: CASSLSRYQETQYF. CDR3 DNA: TGTGCCAGCAGCTTATCGCGGTACCAAGAGACCCAGTACTTC. The J gene is TRBJ2-5, the V gene TRBV7-2; D gene unclear. V dropped 2 bases and J dropped 0 bases, with 7 bases sitting between them. CDR3 length: 14 amino acids. The germline V gene has CDR1 SGHTA and CDR2 FQGNSA.

The chain recombines TRBV19 with TRBJ1-5; D may be TRBD1 (6 bases). The CDR3 runs to 15 residues. Trimming took 6 bases from V and 0 from J, leaving 12 bases between them. Germline V gene lookup returns CDR1 LNHDA and CDR2 SQIVND (reference sequence). The CDR3 sequence is CASRIQGNSNQPQHF. The DNA of the CDR3 is TGTGCCAGTAGAATACAGGGAAATAGCAATCAGCCCCAGCATTTT.

This chain links TRBV15 with TRBJ1-5; D is uncertain. This CDR3 contains 15 residues. V was trimmed by 0 bases and J by 6 bases, leaving 12 bases between them. Per the germline V gene, CDR1 is LNHNV and CDR2 is YYDKDF (reference sequence). The CDR3 here is CATSRDRGITQPQHF. Written as DNA, the CDR3 is TGTGCCACCAGCAGAGATCGAGGGATCACTCAGCCCCAGCATTTT. The whole variable domain, remainder taken from reference TRBV15 and TRBJ1-5, is DAMVIQNPRYQVTQFGKPVTLSCSQTLNHNVMYWYQQKSSQAPKLLFHYYDKDFNNEADTPDNFQSRRPNTSFCFLDIRSPGLGDTAMYLCATSRDRGITQPQHFGDGTRLSIL.

V and J are TRBV29-1 and TRBJ1-2; TRBD1 is a possible D gene (5 bases). CDR3 length: 12 residues. Between the trimmed V and J ends, which lost 4 bases and 8 bases, there was a span of 14 bases. The germline V gene has CDR1 SQVTM and CDR2 ANQGSEA. The CDR3 nucleotides read TGCAGCGTTGGGGCCCCAGGGAGGGGCTACACCTTC. This sequence encodes CSVGAPGRGYTF.

The chain carries TRBV19 and TRBJ1-2, with 8 bases that match TRBD1. This CDR3 is built from 15 residues. Germline V gene lookup returns CDR1 LNHDA and CDR2 SQIVND (reference sequence). After removal of 1 base from V and 3 bases from J, the junction contained 4 bases not matched to a gene. The CDR3 reads CASSIAQGVDYGYTF. Here the CDR3 DNA reads TGTGCCAGTAGTATAGCACAGGGGGTCGACTATGGCTACACCTTC.

The chain is built from TRBV28 and TRBJ2-5, with 15 nucleotides matching TRBD2. With V trimmed by 6 bases and J by 1 base, 6 bases remained unmatched. Germline V gene data show CDR1 as MDHEN and CDR2 as SYDVKM. The CDR3 sequence is 17 residues long. Here the CDR3 reads CASRGLAGGRFQETQYF. Written as DNA, the CDR3 is TGTGCCAGCAGGGGACTAGCGGGGGGCCGTTTCCAAGAGACCCAGTACTTC.

This chain joins TRBV10-3 and TRBJ1-2, with 9 bases that match TRBD1. The junction had 14 bases not matched to a gene; V was cut back by 5 bases and J by 7 bases. Per the germline V gene, CDR1 is ENHRY and CDR2 is SYGVKD. The CDR3 spans 16 residues. This chain's CDR3 is CAISQIRDRESGGYTF. DNA for the CDR3: TGTGCCATCAGTCAAATCCGGGACAGGGAATCGGGTGGCTACACCTTC.